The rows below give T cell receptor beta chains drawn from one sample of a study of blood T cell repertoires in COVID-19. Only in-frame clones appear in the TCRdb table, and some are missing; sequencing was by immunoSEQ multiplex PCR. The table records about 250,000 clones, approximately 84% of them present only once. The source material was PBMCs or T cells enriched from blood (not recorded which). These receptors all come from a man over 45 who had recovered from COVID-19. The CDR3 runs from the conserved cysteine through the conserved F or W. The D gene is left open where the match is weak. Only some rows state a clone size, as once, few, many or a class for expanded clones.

CDR3aa: CASSDSGTGNQPQHF
CDR3nt: TGTGCCAGTAGTGACTCCGGGACAGGCAATCAGCCCCAGCATTTT
j_gene: TRBJ1-5
v_gene: TRBV19
d_gene: TRBD1
abundance: .

CDR3aa: CASSLGLAGGGSYEQYF
CDR3nt: TGTGCCAGCAGCTTGGGACTAGCGGGAGGTGGATCCTACGAGCAGTACTTC
j_gene: TRBJ2-7
v_gene: TRBV9
d_gene: TRBD2
abundance: .

CDR3aa: CATSDGDRASTDTQYF
CDR3nt: TGTGCCACCAGTGATGGGGACAGGGCTAGCACAGATACGCAGTATTTT
j_gene: TRBJ2-3
v_gene: TRBV24-1
d_gene: TRBD1
abundance: .

CDR3aa: CASSQGVQGRSDEQYF
CDR3nt: TGTGCCAGCAGCCAAGGAGTCCAGGGTCGGAGTGACGAGCAGTACTTC
j_gene: TRBJ2-7
v_gene: TRBV4-2
d_gene: .
abundance: .

CDR3aa: CARRRGAGPNEQFF
CDR3nt: TGTGCCAGGAGACGTGGAGCGGGCCCCAATGAGCAGTTCTTC
j_gene: TRBJ2-1
v_gene: TRBV19
d_gene: .
abundance: .

CDR3aa: CASSYSAGGPYEQYF
CDR3nt: TGTGCCAGCAGTTACTCAGCGGGAGGGCCTTACGAGCAGTACTTC
j_gene: TRBJ2-7
v_gene: TRBV6-2/TRBV6-3
d_gene: TRBD2
abundance: once

CDR3aa: CASSQEGQPIYNSPLHF
CDR3nt: TGCGCCAGCAGCCAAGAAGGACAGCCGATCTATAATTCACCCCTCCACTTT
j_gene: TRBJ1-6
v_gene: TRBV4-1
d_gene: .
abundance: .

CDR3aa: CASSEGAESTNEKLFF
CDR3nt: TGTGCCAGCAGTGAGGGTGCGGAGTCAACTAATGAAAAACTGTTTTTT
j_gene: TRBJ1-4
v_gene: TRBV25-1
d_gene: .
abundance: .

CDR3aa: CASSLAPSPGNTIYF
CDR3nt: TGCGCCAGCAGCTTGGCCCCGTCTCCTGGAAACACCATATATTTT
j_gene: TRBJ1-3
v_gene: TRBV5-1
d_gene: .
abundance: .

CDR3aa: CASLPPGGQSAYEQYF
CDR3nt: TGTGCCAGCCTACCCCCAGGGGGACAGAGCGCCTACGAGCAGTACTTC
j_gene: TRBJ2-7
v_gene: TRBV2
d_gene: TRBD1
abundance: .

CDR3aa: CASSLTPQGSQHF
CDR3nt: TGTGCCAGCAGCCTTACACCACAGGGGAGCCAGCATTTT
j_gene: TRBJ1-5
v_gene: TRBV5-4
d_gene: TRBD1
abundance: .

CDR3aa: CASSDRLAGVDTQYF
CDR3nt: TGTGCCAGCAGTGACCGCCTCGCGGGGGTAGATACGCAGTATTTT
j_gene: TRBJ2-3
v_gene: TRBV6-4
d_gene: TRBD2
abundance: .

CDR3aa: CASRGPQGHQSGPQHF
CDR3nt: TGTGCCAGTAGGGGACCACAGGGCCACCAGAGTGGGCCCCAGCATTTT
j_gene: TRBJ1-5
v_gene: TRBV19
d_gene: .
abundance: .

CDR3aa: CASSPAGYEQYF
CDR3nt: TGTGCCAGCAGCCCCGCGGGGTACGAGCAGTACTTC
j_gene: TRBJ2-7
v_gene: TRBV11-3
d_gene: .
abundance: .

CDR3aa: CASSLQGNTEAFF
CDR3nt: TGTGCCAGCAGCCTCCAGGGGAACACTGAAGCTTTCTTT
j_gene: TRBJ1-1
v_gene: TRBV11-3
d_gene: .
abundance: .

CDR3aa: CASSSNWEKLFF
CDR3nt: TGTGCCAGCAGCTCTAATTGGGAAAAACTGTTTTTT
j_gene: TRBJ1-4
v_gene: TRBV28
d_gene: .
abundance: .

CDR3aa: CAWSAGTANSPLHF
CDR3nt: TGTGCCTGGAGTGCCGGGACAGCTAATTCACCCCTCCACTTT
j_gene: TRBJ1-6
v_gene: TRBV30
d_gene: TRBD1
abundance: .

CDR3aa: CASSPGQWDSPLHF
CDR3nt: TGTGCCAGCAGCCCAGGACAGTGGGATTCACCCCTCCACTTT
j_gene: TRBJ1-6
v_gene: TRBV7-8
d_gene: .
abundance: .

CDR3aa: CASNMGTGAYEQYF
CDR3nt: TGTGCCAGCAATATGGGGACAGGGGCCTACGAGCAGTACTTC
j_gene: TRBJ2-7
v_gene: TRBV28
d_gene: TRBD1
abundance: .

CDR3aa: CASSWGPGTDTQYF
CDR3nt: TGTGCCAGCAGCTGGGGGCCGGGGACAGATACGCAGTATTTT
j_gene: TRBJ2-3
v_gene: TRBV11-2
d_gene: .
abundance: .

CDR3aa: CATSDLTSSWQYF
CDR3nt: TGTGCCACCAGTGATCTCACTAGCTCTTGGCAGTATTTT
j_gene: TRBJ2-3
v_gene: TRBV24-1
d_gene: .
abundance: few

CDR3aa: CASSVGTGHSNQPQHF
CDR3nt: TGTGCCAGCAGCGTTGGGACAGGGCATAGCAATCAGCCCCAGCATTTT
j_gene: TRBJ1-5
v_gene: TRBV9
d_gene: TRBD1
abundance: .

CDR3aa: CASRVQGLNEKLFF
CDR3nt: TGTGCCAGCAGAGTACAGGGCCTTAATGAAAAACTGTTTTTT
j_gene: TRBJ1-4
v_gene: TRBV2
d_gene: .
abundance: .

CDR3aa: CASSQRTATNEKLFF
CDR3nt: TGTGCCAGCAGCCAAAGGACAGCAACTAATGAAAAACTGTTTTTT
j_gene: TRBJ1-4
v_gene: TRBV3-1/TRBV3-2
d_gene: .
abundance: .

CDR3aa: CAMGTGEDYGYTF
CDR3nt: TGTGCCATGGGGACAGGGGAGGACTATGGCTACACCTTC
j_gene: TRBJ1-2
v_gene: TRBV2
d_gene: TRBD1
abundance: .

CDR3aa: CASSPVAGGREEQFF
CDR3nt: TGTGCCAGCAGCCCGGTGGCGGGGGGGCGGGAAGAGCAGTTCTTC
j_gene: TRBJ2-1
v_gene: TRBV5-4
d_gene: TRBD2
abundance: .

CDR3aa: CASSYSRVTGDEQYF
CDR3nt: TGTGCCAGCAGTTACTCGAGGGTCACAGGGGACGAGCAGTACTTC
j_gene: TRBJ2-7
v_gene: TRBV6-5
d_gene: TRBD1
abundance: .

CDR3aa: CASSGRGPGNTIYF
CDR3nt: TGTGCCAGCAGCGGCCGTGGGCCTGGAAACACCATATATTTT
j_gene: TRBJ1-3
v_gene: TRBV11-3
d_gene: .
abundance: .

CDR3aa: CASSYVDSSGLFF
CDR3nt: TGTGCCAGCAGTTACGTCGACAGTAGTGGTCTGTTTTTT
j_gene: TRBJ1-4
v_gene: TRBV6-2/TRBV6-3
d_gene: .
abundance: .

CDR3aa: CAWALGWNTEAFF
CDR3nt: TGTGCCTGGGCACTCGGGTGGAACACTGAAGCTTTCTTT
j_gene: TRBJ1-1
v_gene: TRBV30
d_gene: .
abundance: .

CDR3aa: CASSQSRGFGTDTQYF
CDR3nt: TGTGCCAGCAGCCAATCTCGGGGGTTTGGGACAGATACGCAGTATTTT
j_gene: TRBJ2-3
v_gene: TRBV3-1/TRBV3-2
d_gene: .
abundance: .

CDR3aa: CASRYLTNEQFF
CDR3nt: TGTGCCAGCCGGTACTTAACGAATGAGCAGTTCTTC
j_gene: TRBJ2-1
v_gene: TRBV2
d_gene: .
abundance: .

CDR3aa: CASSYPTGGPTGELFF
CDR3nt: TGTGCCAGCAGTTATCCGACGGGAGGGCCCACCGGGGAGCTGTTTTTT
j_gene: TRBJ2-2
v_gene: TRBV28
d_gene: TRBD2
abundance: .

CDR3aa: CASSPTGTGNTIYF
CDR3nt: TGTGCCAGCAGCCCGACAGGGACCGGAAACACCATATATTTT
j_gene: TRBJ1-3
v_gene: TRBV3-1/TRBV3-2
d_gene: TRBD1
abundance: .

CDR3aa: CASSQVPGQRFQPQHF
CDR3nt: TGCGCCAGCAGCCAAGTGCCCGGACAACGTTTTCAGCCCCAGCATTTT
j_gene: TRBJ1-5
v_gene: TRBV4-1
d_gene: .
abundance: once

CDR3aa: CASSFGTSSGANVLTF
CDR3nt: TGTGCCAGCAGTTTCGGGACTTCCTCTGGGGCCAACGTCCTGACTTTC
j_gene: TRBJ2-6
v_gene: TRBV27
d_gene: .
abundance: .

CDR3aa: CASSLMASSYNEQFF
CDR3nt: TGTGCCAGCAGTTTAATGGCTAGCTCCTACAATGAGCAGTTCTTC
j_gene: TRBJ2-1
v_gene: TRBV27
d_gene: .
abundance: .

CDR3aa: CASSVSGNTGELFF
CDR3nt: TGTGCCAGCAGCGTAAGCGGCAACACCGGGGAGCTGTTTTTT
j_gene: TRBJ2-2
v_gene: TRBV9
d_gene: .
abundance: .

CDR3aa: CAWSRRGFGANVLTF
CDR3nt: TGTGCCTGGAGTCGAAGGGGGTTCGGGGCCAACGTCCTGACTTTC
j_gene: TRBJ2-6
v_gene: TRBV30
d_gene: .
abundance: .

CDR3aa: CASSLNRDSDWYF
CDR3nt: TGTGCCAGCAGCCTCAATCGGGACAGCGATTGGTACTTC
j_gene: TRBJ2-4
v_gene: TRBV7-2
d_gene: TRBD1
abundance: .

CDR3aa: CAWGGGNQPQHF
CDR3nt: TGTGCTTGGGGTGGGGGGAATCAGCCCCAGCATTTT
j_gene: TRBJ1-5
v_gene: TRBV30
d_gene: .
abundance: few

CDR3aa: CASSSDAIGAEQFF
CDR3nt: TGTGCCAGTAGTTCGGATGCTATAGGGGCTGAGCAGTTCTTC
j_gene: TRBJ2-1
v_gene: TRBV19
d_gene: .
abundance: .